Shown below are 28 T cell receptor beta chains from a single sample sequenced in a study of shared clonotypes between healthy human individuals. Using immunoSEQ multiplex PCR, the repertoire was profiled, and TCRdb retains in-frame clones only, with some absent. This table has 2 million to 2.5 million clones, approximately 95% appearing once. Sequencing was done on a sample of naive CD4+ T cells from PBMCs. Described subset: CD45RA+ positively selected. These receptors originate from a man between 18 and 29 years old in good health. Some clones in this sample may be carry-over from other donors' samples.

About this clone itself: Likely a read error: the CDR3 ends without its conserved phenylalanine or tryptophan. The DNA is omitted, as the CDR3 cannot be located on it reliably, and the CDR3 follows TCRdb's listing. The genes are TRBV21-1 and TRBJ2-7; TRBD1 is the table's D call and was not checked against the DNA. TRBV21-1 is designated a pseudogene. Counting both end residues, the CDR3 totals 14 amino acids. The CDR3 sequence is CASSKGTPVGPEGL.

The gene calls are TRBV9 and TRBJ2-3; perhaps TRBD2 as D (5 bases). Germline assignment: CDR1 SGDLS and CDR2 YYNGEE. The CDR3 is 17 residues long. Trimming cost V 4 bases and J 4 bases, with 22 bases left between them. CDR3 coding DNA: TGTGCCAGCAGCCCCAGATCCTCAGCGGTCCGGTCAGATACGCAGTATTTT. It encodes CASSPRSSAVRSDTQYF.

This rearrangement joins TRBV5-1 to TRBJ1-5; 9 bases are shared with TRBD1. V dropped 2 bases and J dropped 7; count of bases not matched to a gene: 7. Looked up from germline, CDR1 is SGHRS and CDR2 is YFSETQ. The CDR3 extends over 15 amino acids. In nucleotides, the CDR3 is TGCGCCAGCAGCTTATCCGGGACAGGGAGACAGCCCCAGCATTTT. Residues: CASSLSGTGRQPQHF.

The J gene is TRBJ2-1, the V gene TRBV4-1; 7 nucleotides match TRBD2. V lost 5 bases, J lost 1 base, and 8 bases stayed unmatched. The germline V gene has CDR1 MGHRA and CDR2 YSYEKL. This CDR3 region has 16 residues. DNA for the CDR3: TGCGCCAGCAGCGGGCCTAGCGGAGGATCCTACAATGAGCAGTTCTTC. Protein sequence: CASSGPSGGSYNEQFF.

This clone has a single count. The rearrangement links TRBV28 to TRBJ2-7; 8 bases agree with TRBD1. CDR3 length: 16 residues. Germline trimming cut 4 bases from V and 6 bases from J; bases unmatched to any gene: 14. CDR1 and CDR2 from the germline V gene are MDHEN and SYDVKM. The DNA for the CDR3 is TGTGCCAGCAGTTACTCCGCCGGGACAGGTCCTCTCGAGCAGTACTTC. It is translated as CASSYSAGTGPLEQYF.

The genes are TRBV7-2 and TRBJ2-7; D assignment may be TRBD1 or TRBD2 (5 bases each). This CDR3 comprises 13 residues. Trimming stripped 5 bases from V and 5 bases from J, with 13 bases between. Per germline, CDR1 SGHTA and CDR2 FQGNSA. This chain's CDR3 is CASSPGSSHEQYF. Written as DNA, the CDR3 is TGTGCCAGCAGCCCAGGGAGTTCCCACGAGCAGTACTTC.

This clone was seen more than once but under ten times. This sequence joins TRBV14 and TRBJ1-1; D possibly corresponds to TRBD1 (5 bases). The CDR3 has 13 residues. Germline CDR1 SGHDN, CDR2 FVKESK. V was pared by 1 base and J by 13 bases, with 16 bases between. The chain's CDR3 is CASSQGGTPGGFF. CDR3 sequence (DNA): TGTGCCAGCAGCCAAGGAGGGACTCCTGGGGGTTTCTTT.

The chain has TRBV2 and TRBJ2-7, with TRBD2 as a possible D gene (5 bases). V was shortened by 8 bases and J by 2 bases, with 16 bases between the two germline ends. Germline-derived CDR1 and CDR2 are SNHLY and FYNNEI. The CDR3 has 14 residues. In DNA, the CDR3 is TGTGCCAGCGGTTTCGCCGGGGTCCCCTACGAGCAGTACTTC. It encodes CASGFAGVPYEQYF.

The J gene is TRBJ2-1, the V gene TRBV6-5; the D is unclear. This CDR3 has 12 residues. The V gene's germline CDR1 is MNHEY and CDR2 SVGAGI. V was pared by 8 bases and J by 9 bases, with 14 bases between. CDR3 protein: CASFSPIREQFF. The CDR3 DNA sequence: TGTGCCAGCTTCAGCCCAATTCGTGAGCAGTTCTTC.

The chain recombines TRBV5-1 with TRBJ2-1; 14 positions agree with TRBD2. V lost 4 bases and J lost 4; bases outside the gene matches: 7. This CDR3 contains 17 residues. Germline V CDR1 and CDR2: SGHRS, YFSETQ. The CDR3 protein is CASSPLGLAGGYNEQFF. CDR3 in DNA: TGCGCCAGCAGCCCTCTTGGACTAGCGGGAGGATACAATGAGCAGTTCTTC.

A single count supports this clone. The rearrangement joins TRBV5-6 to TRBJ1-5; D perhaps matches TRBD1 (6 bases). Per the germline V gene, CDR1 is SGHDT and CDR2 is YYEEEE. The CDR3 is 15 residues long. V lost 4 bases, J lost 2 bases, and 13 bases lay in between. The CDR3 sequence: CASSLGHQGNQPQHF. CDR3 nucleotide sequence: TGTGCCAGCAGCCTGGGACATCAGGGCAATCAGCCCCAGCATTTT.

The V and J genes are TRBV19 and TRBJ2-1; D uncertain. The germline V and J ends were trimmed by 4 bases and 2 bases, with 12 bases remaining between them. Germline V gene sequence: CDR1 LNHDA, CDR2 SQIVND (reference sequence). The CDR3 is 15 amino acids. The CDR3 sequence is CASSKGPGTYNEQFF. The CDR3 DNA sequence: TGTGCCAGTAGTAAAGGTCCTGGAACCTACAATGAGCAGTTCTTC.

The chain uses TRBV9 and TRBJ2-1; D is tentatively TRBD1 or TRBD2 (5 bases each). This CDR3 has 13 amino acids. Germline-derived CDR1 and CDR2 are SGDLS and YYNGEE. Trimming stripped 4 bases from V and 8 bases from J, with 13 bases between. The CDR3: CASSPRGSDEQFF. DNA for the CDR3: TGTGCCAGCAGCCCCCGGGGCTCCGATGAGCAGTTCTTC.

The CDR3 loop reads CASSEIVNSLSGNTIYF. As DNA, the CDR3 is TGTGCCAGCAGTGAAATAGTGAACAGCCTCTCTGGAAACACCATATATTTT. The chain carries TRBV6-1 and TRBJ1-3; no clear D gene. This CDR3 has 17 amino acids. The germline V gene encodes CDR1 MNHNS and CDR2 SASEGT. Trimming cost V 2 bases and J 0 bases, with 14 bases left between them.

The chain carries TRBV12-5 and TRBJ2-2; D gene unclear. Per germline, CDR1 LGHNT and CDR2 FRNRAP. V shed 1 base and J shed 13 bases, with 10 bases lying between them. CDR3 length equals 12 residues. The CDR3 bases are TGTGCTAGTGGTTTGGGGCCCAAGGGGCTGTTTTTT. Its translation: CASGLGPKGLFF.

V usage is TRBV7-9 and J usage is TRBJ2-3; 9 nucleotides agree with TRBD2. Per germline, CDR1 SEHNR and CDR2 FQNEAQ (reference sequence). CDR3 length: 16 amino acids. Trimming took 1 base from V and 2 from J; bases not matched to a gene: 4. CDR3: CASSLGAGGLTDTQYF. CDR3 nucleotide sequence: TGTGCCAGCAGCTTAGGAGCGGGAGGCCTCACAGATACGCAGTATTTT.

This chain joins TRBV27 and TRBJ1-4; TRBD1 is a possible D gene (6 bases). V was pared by 4 bases and J by 1 base, with 10 bases between. The CDR3 is 15 residues long. Germline-derived CDR1 and CDR2 are MNHEY and SMNVEV (reference sequence). The CDR3 sequence: CASSSMDRTNEKLFF. CDR3 DNA sequence: TGTGCCAGCAGTTCCATGGACAGAACTAATGAAAAACTGTTTTTT.

The chain couples TRBV6-5 to TRBJ2-3, with a weak D call TRBD1 (6 bases). CDR3 size: 14 residues. Germline V gene data show CDR1 as MNHEY and CDR2 as SVGAGI. Trimming stripped 5 bases from V and 3 bases from J, with 12 bases between. The CDR3 DNA reads TGTGCCAGCAGTGGGTTACAGGGAACAGATACGCAGTATTTT. Residues: CASSGLQGTDTQYF.

This chain uses TRBV5-1 with TRBJ2-2, with D possibly matching TRBD1 (5 bases). Germline-derived CDR1 and CDR2 are SGHRS and YFSETQ. Trimming removed 4 bases at V and 1 base at J, with 5 bases between. The CDR3 spans 13 residues. The DNA for the CDR3 is TGCGCCAGCAGCAGGGGGAACACCGGGGAGCTGTTTTTT. Protein product: CASSRGNTGELFF.

This clone came up a few times. The rearrangement uses TRBV7-8 and TRBJ1-2; 8 bases match TRBD1. J was trimmed by 3 bases and V by 1 base; bases with no gene match: 1. CDR3 length: 14 amino acids. Germline CDR1 reads SGHVS; CDR2 reads FQNEAQ. DNA of the CDR3: TGTGCCAGCAGCTTAGGGGGACAGGACTATGGCTACACCTTC. It is translated as CASSLGGQDYGYTF.

The chain couples TRBV2 to TRBJ2-2, with 8 bases that match TRBD1. Germline V gene lookup returns CDR1 SNHLY and CDR2 FYNNEI. V trimming: 2 bases; J trimming: 1 base; junction bases outside the gene matches: 6. The CDR3 covers 17 residues. Here the CDR3 DNA reads TGTGCCAGCAGTGAATCTCTCGGACAGGGGAACACCGGGGAGCTGTTTTTT. Translating gives CASSESLGQGNTGELFF. The full variable domain, in which reference TRBV2 and TRBJ2-2 provide the parts outside the CDR3, is EPEVTQTPSHQVTQMGQEVILRCVPISNHLYFYWYRQILGQKVEFLVSFYNNEISEKSEIFDDQFSVERPDGSNFTLKIRSTKLEDSAMYFCASSESLGQGNTGELFFGEGSRLTVL.

As concerns this clone: Other nucleotide sequences from this sample produce the same CDR3. The chain combines TRBV5-1 with TRBJ2-1, with TRBD2 matching over 8 bases. This CDR3 comprises 15 residues. CDR1 is SGHRS, CDR2 YFSETQ, per germline. V shed 4 bases and J 2 bases; nucleotides not matched to a gene: 5. CDR3 bases: TGCGCCAGCAGCCTAACTAGCGGCACCTACAATGAGCAGTTCTTC. Protein sequence: CASSLTSGTYNEQFF. Combining the CDR3 with reference TRBV5-1 and TRBJ2-1 gives the whole variable domain KAGVTQTPRYLIKTRGQQVTLSCSPISGHRSVSWYQQTPGQGLQFLFEYFSETQRNKGNFPGRFSGRQFSNSRSEMNVSTLELGDSALYLCASSLTSGTYNEQFFGPGTRLTVL.

The chain has TRBV5-1 and TRBJ1-5; a possible D gene is TRBD1 (5 bases). CDR3 length: 16 residues. V shed 4 bases and J shed 4 bases, with 18 bases lying between them. Germline CDR1 SGHRS, CDR2 YFSETQ. The CDR3 region has the DNA TGCGCCAGCAGCCCAGGGTCGGGGGGAGTAAATCAGCCCCAGCATTTT. This gives the protein CASSPGSGGVNQPQHF.

The chain combines TRBV2 with TRBJ2-4, with TRBD1 as a possible D gene (6 bases). Germline lookup yields CDR1 SNHLY and CDR2 FYNNEI. Trimming took off 9 bases at V and 7 bases at J, with 13 bases between the two ends. The CDR3 is 12 residues long. The CDR3 spells CASCGQRNIQYF. The CDR3 DNA reads as TGTGCCAGTTGTGGACAGAGGAACATTCAGTACTTC.

The chain recombines TRBV4-1 with TRBJ1-2, with TRBD1 as a possible D gene (5 bases). CDR1 and CDR2 from the germline V gene are MGHRA and YSYEKL. This CDR3 spans 15 amino acids. V lost 0 bases and J 0 bases, leaving 8 bases between the germline ends. Here the CDR3 reads CASSQERGPNYGYTF. The CDR3 DNA follows: TGCGCCAGCAGCCAAGAACGGGGCCCTAACTATGGCTACACCTTC.

V usage is TRBV15 and J usage is TRBJ2-1; tentatively, D is TRBD1 (6 bases). Germline V gene data show CDR1 as LNHNV and CDR2 as YYDKDF (reference sequence). V lost 5 bases to trimming and J lost 8 bases, with 22 bases between them. This CDR3 is built from 16 residues. Written as DNA, the CDR3 is TGTGCCACCAGCGGACGGACAGCCCCCCGGGTCGATGAGCAGTTCTTC. Translation gives CATSGRTAPRVDEQFF.

Turning to this clone: The sample holds other DNA sequences that translate to the same CDR3. The chain joins TRBV5-4 to TRBJ2-2; 11 positions match TRBD2. V dropped 4 bases and J dropped 1; count of bases not matched to a gene: 3. The CDR3 covers 16 residues. Germline CDR1 reads SGHNT; CDR2 reads YYREEE (reference sequence). This chain's CDR3 is CASSAGTSGNTGELFF. CDR3 DNA: TGTGCCAGCAGCGCTGGGACTAGCGGGAACACCGGGGAGCTGTTTTTT.

In regard to this clone: Other DNA variants within this sample encode the same CDR3. The chain is built from TRBV7-2 and TRBJ2-5, with unresolved D. Trimming took 3 bases from V and 5 from J, leaving 4 bases between them. Germline V lookup: CDR1 SGHTA, CDR2 FQGNSA. The CDR3 length is 11 residues. The CDR3 here is CASSLSETQYF. DNA of the CDR3: TGTGCCAGCAGCTTGAGTGAGACCCAGTACTTC.